A single sample is the source of the 30 T cell receptor beta chains below, sequenced in a study of cytomegalovirus exposure and HLA in healthy donors. The PCR ran on 60 Vbeta and 13 Jbeta primers. Assay: immunoSEQ multiplex PCR; the TCRdb copy retains only in-frame clones and omits some. The sample yields 150,000 to 200,000 clones, approximately 80% seen once. The sequencing sample was made of PBMCs. These receptors were collected from a man aged 60 to 75 in good health and CMV-seronegative.

The J gene is TRBJ1-6, the V gene TRBV19; a weak D match, TRBD1 (6 bases). V lost 6 bases to trimming and J lost 6 bases, with 12 bases between them. The V gene's germline CDR1 is LNHDA and CDR2 SQIVND (reference sequence). CDR3 length: 14 residues. The CDR3 reads CASSEQGFNSPLHF. CDR3 bases: TGTGCCAGTAGCGAACAGGGCTTTAATTCACCCCTCCACTTT.

The chain is built from TRBV19 and TRBJ1-5; 8 bases align to TRBD1. Germline V gene data show CDR1 as LNHDA and CDR2 as SQIVND (reference sequence). This CDR3 is built from 17 residues. J was trimmed by 2 bases and V by 4 bases; bases with no gene match: 10. CDR3 amino acids: CASSTYDRGGGNQPQHF. In nucleotides, the CDR3 is TGTGCCAGTAGTACCTACGACAGGGGCGGTGGCAATCAGCCCCAGCATTTT.

The chain employs TRBV10-3 and TRBJ2-3; 13 nucleotides line up with TRBD2. The CDR3 length is 14 residues. Germline V lookup: CDR1 ENHRY, CDR2 SYGVKD. Losses at the gene ends were 11 bases for V and 5 bases for J; bases not matched to a gene: 7. The CDR3 reads CASRLAGGGDTQYF. CDR3 DNA: TGTGCCTCTCGACTAGCGGGGGGAGGAGATACGCAGTATTTT.

The DNA for the CDR3 is TGTGCCAGCAGCTTGGGTTCAGGGGAGGGCTACGAGCAGTACTTC. It encodes CASSLGSGEGYEQYF. The rearrangement uses TRBV5-4 and TRBJ2-7; possibly TRBD2 for D (7 bases). V lost 0 bases, J lost 3 bases, and 13 bases lay in between. This CDR3 has 15 residues. The germline V gene has CDR1 SGHNT and CDR2 YYREEE (reference sequence).

The chain is built from TRBV23-1 and TRBJ2-5; 7 nucleotides match TRBD1. TRBV23-1 is an ORF; its function is uncertain. This CDR3 region has 17 residues. V dropped 0 bases and J dropped 8; count of bases not matched to a gene: 15. CDR3 sequence: CASSQSISTGPGVTQYF. CDR3 bases: TGCGCCAGCAGTCAATCAATCTCGACAGGGCCCGGGGTAACCCAGTACTTC.

The V call is TRBV28, the J call TRBJ2-7; tentatively, D is TRBD1 (5 bases). Germline V gene data show CDR1 as MDHEN and CDR2 as SYDVKM. V lost 3 bases to trimming and J lost 0 bases, with 9 bases between them. The CDR3 has 14 amino acids. The CDR3 DNA is TGTGCCAGCAGTTTGGGTGGGGCCTCCTACGAGCAGTACTTC. Its translation: CASSLGGASYEQYF. The full variable domain, its missing parts supplied by reference TRBV28 and TRBJ2-7, is DVKVTQSSRYLVKRTGEKVFLECVQDMDHENMFWYRQDPGLGLRLIYFSYDVKMKEKGDIPEGYSVSREKKERFSLILESASTNQTSMYLCASSLGGASYEQYFGPGTRLTVT.

The CDR3 sequence: CASSVGGTEAFF. For the CDR3, the DNA is TGTGCCAGCAGCGTAGGCGGCACTGAAGCTTTCTTT. The chain couples TRBV9 to TRBJ1-1; D unclear. V lost 0 bases, J lost 4 bases, and 4 bases lay in between. This CDR3 spans 12 amino acids. Germline values: CDR1 SGDLS, CDR2 YYNGEE.

The rearrangement joins TRBV2 to TRBJ2-1, with a tentative D call TRBD2 (6 bases). The CDR3 runs 15 residues. Trimming cost V 1 base and J 6 bases, with 13 bases left between them. Germline CDR1 and CDR2: SNHLY and FYNNEI. This chain's CDR3 is CASSEEPGAPNEQFF. The CDR3 DNA follows: TGTGCCAGCAGTGAAGAGCCGGGAGCCCCCAATGAGCAGTTCTTC.

This clone was found once. A junction boundary mismatches the germline segment, possibly from a read error. The V call is TRBV6-5, the J call TRBJ1-2; D unresolved. The CDR3 contains 14 residues. CDR1 is MNHEY, CDR2 SVGAGI, per germline. CDR3 loop: CASSYTEGNYGYPF. Here the CDR3 DNA reads TGTGCCAGCAGTTACACAGAGGGTAACTATGGCTACCCCTTC.

This chain connects TRBV4-2 to TRBJ2-5; TRBD2 matches 10 bases. Germline CDR1 reads LGHNA; CDR2 reads YNFKEQ. V lost 4 bases and J lost 0; bases outside the gene matches: 5. The CDR3 contains 16 residues. CDR3 nucleotide sequence: TGTGCCAGCAGCCCCTTCGGACTAGCGGACCAAGAGACCCAGTACTTC. Amino acids: CASSPFGLADQETQYF.

This clone was counted between two and nine times. The identical CDR3 is also encoded by other nucleotide sequences in the sample. The V and J genes are TRBV2 and TRBJ1-4, with TRBD1 identical over 9 bases. CDR3 length: 15 amino acids. With 6 bases clipped from V and 2 bases from J, the junction kept 4 bases outside the gene matches. Germline CDR1 SNHLY, CDR2 FYNNEI. DNA of the CDR3: TGTGCCAGCAGACCCGACAGGGGGACTAATGAAAAACTGTTTTTT. Translation gives CASRPDRGTNEKLFF.

A few counts support this clone. The chain couples TRBV4-3 to TRBJ2-5; possible D gene TRBD2, 5 bases. Germline CDR1 reads LGHNA; CDR2 reads YSLEER. The CDR3 covers 16 residues. V lost 0 bases, J lost 6 bases, and 17 bases lay in between. CDR3 bases: TGCGCCAGCAGCCAAGATGGGGTCGGGATGCTGCAGACCCAGTACTTC. This codes for CASSQDGVGMLQTQYF.

The rearrangement links TRBV6-4 to TRBJ1-5; tentative D call: TRBD1 (6 bases). V lost 4 bases and J 9 bases, leaving 16 bases between the germline ends. The CDR3 extends over 14 amino acids. CDR1 is MRHNA, CDR2 SNTAGT, per germline. CDR3 sequence reads: CASSATGSGGPQHF. In DNA form, the CDR3 reads TGTGCCAGCAGTGCTACAGGGAGCGGGGGGCCCCAGCATTTT.

CDR3 sequence reads: CASSIGGIADNEQFF. CDR3 nucleotide sequence: TGTGCCAGTAGTATAGGGGGGATAGCGGACAATGAGCAGTTCTTC. V gene TRBV19 combines with J gene TRBJ2-1; D perhaps matches TRBD2 (6 bases). V lost 1 base and J lost 5, with 12 bases in between. The CDR3 loop spans 15 amino acids. The germline V gene encodes CDR1 LNHDA and CDR2 SQIVND (reference sequence).

The CDR3 DNA is TGTGCCAGCAGTGGTTTAGCGGGAGGAATAGAGCAGTACTTC. It yields the protein CASSGLAGGIEQYF. The J gene is TRBJ2-5, the V gene TRBV6-1, with TRBD2 matching over 10 bases. Germline CDR1 reads MNHNS; CDR2 reads SASEGT. V lost 4 bases and J lost 11; bases outside the gene matches: 10. This CDR3 contains 14 residues.

V gene TRBV5-1 combines with J gene TRBJ2-1; 8 bases are shared with TRBD1. Germline-derived CDR1 and CDR2 are SGHRS and YFSETQ. Germline trimming cut 2 bases from V and 0 bases from J; bases unmatched to any gene: 1. The CDR3 totals 15 residues. This chain's CDR3 is CASSLTGGSYNEQFF. As DNA, the CDR3 is TGCGCCAGCAGCTTAACAGGGGGCTCCTACAATGAGCAGTTCTTC.

This clone has more than one count but fewer than ten. This chain links TRBV6-5 with TRBJ2-5; the D gene is possibly TRBD2 (6 bases). The V gene's germline CDR1 is MNHEY and CDR2 SVGAGI. Trimming removed 2 bases at V and 7 bases at J, with 14 bases between. This CDR3 contains 14 residues. CDR3 bases: TGTGCCAGCAGTTACCCGGGCCCGCGGGGGACCCAGTACTTC. This encodes CASSYPGPRGTQYF.

The chain employs TRBV4-1 and TRBJ2-3; 16 positions match TRBD2. CDR3 size: 17 residues. The V segment lost 4 bases and the J segment 6 bases; nucleotides outside the gene matches: 7. Germline-derived CDR1 and CDR2 are MGHRA and YSYEKL. The CDR3 protein is CASSLGLAGGAVDTQYF. CDR3 DNA: TGCGCCAGCAGCCTGGGACTAGCGGGGGGGGCCGTCGATACGCAGTATTTT.

The rearrangement joins TRBV2 to TRBJ1-5; possibly TRBD1 for D (6 bases). The germline gives CDR1 SNHLY, CDR2 FYNNEI. The V end lost 6 bases, the J end lost 3 bases, and 18 bases lay between the germline ends. This CDR3 region has 16 residues. CDR3 coding DNA: TGTGCCAGCAGAAAAACCATGGACAGTTCCAATCAGCCCCAGCATTTT. This translates into CASRKTMDSSNQPQHF.

This chain links TRBV27 with TRBJ2-1; 12 nucleotides align to TRBD2. Unmatched junction bases numbered 6, after V lost 3 bases and J lost 6 bases. Germline V gives CDR1 MNHEY, CDR2 SMNVEV (reference sequence). The CDR3 sequence is 16 residues long. The CDR3 DNA sequence: TGTGCCAGCAGTTTCCTTACTAGCGGGAGGAGCAATGAGCAGTTCTTC. The encoded protein is CASSFLTSGRSNEQFF.

The chain employs TRBV11-2 and TRBJ1-1; D gene uncertain. Germline loops: CDR1 SGHAT, CDR2 FQNNGV. The CDR3 loop spans 15 amino acids. V gave up 1 base and J gave up 5 bases, with 14 bases separating them. This chain's CDR3 is CASSLAREHGTEAFF. As DNA, the CDR3 is TGTGCCAGCAGCTTAGCTCGGGAACATGGAACTGAAGCTTTCTTT.

This chain links TRBV6-1 with TRBJ1-4; 8 nucleotides align to TRBD1. CDR1 and CDR2 from the germline V gene are MNHNS and SASEGT. The junction had 6 bases not matched to a gene; V was cut back by 4 bases and J by 8 bases. The CDR3 loop spans 14 amino acids. In DNA form, the CDR3 reads TGTGCCAGCAGTGGGACAGGGCGTGGGGAAAAACTGTTTTTT. This sequence encodes CASSGTGRGEKLFF.

This chain connects TRBV2 to TRBJ2-7; D is possibly TRBD1 (5 bases). The length of the CDR3 is 13 residues. CDR1 and CDR2 (germline): SNHLY, FYNNEI. Trimming pared 5 bases from V and 7 bases from J, leaving 15 bases between. The CDR3 DNA sequence: TGTGCCAGCAGTAACAACCAGGGCATTGAGCAGTACTTC. As protein: CASSNNQGIEQYF.

A few counts support this clone. The chain joins TRBV6-1 to TRBJ2-5; TRBD1 agrees at 7 bases. The CDR3 runs 14 residues. Germline values: CDR1 MNHNS, CDR2 SASEGT. The V segment lost 5 bases and the J segment 5 bases; nucleotides outside the gene matches: 8. In DNA, the CDR3 is TGTGCCAGCAGTCGAGGGACAGCTACTGAGACCCAGTACTTC. Protein product: CASSRGTATETQYF.

The V and J genes are TRBV6-5 and TRBJ2-7, with a weak D call TRBD2 (5 bases). The germline gives CDR1 MNHEY, CDR2 SVGAGI. This CDR3 is 13 amino acids long. The V end lost 5 bases, the J end lost 6 bases, and 14 bases lay between the germline ends. The CDR3 reads CASSPLGSAEQYF. The CDR3 nucleotides are TGTGCCAGCAGTCCCCTGGGGAGCGCCGAGCAGTACTTC.

The rearrangement joins TRBV28 to TRBJ2-3; TRBD2 agrees at 9 bases. The CDR3 covers 15 residues. V trimming: 4 bases; J trimming: 1 base; junction bases outside the gene matches: 3. Looked up from germline, CDR1 is MDHEN and CDR2 is SYDVKM. CDR3 DNA sequence: TGTGCCAGCAGTTCCCGGACTAGCGGCACAGATACGCAGTATTTT. Its protein is CASSSRTSGTDTQYF.

This clone was detected only a few times. This chain joins TRBV5-1 and TRBJ2-7; 7 nucleotides match TRBD1. Germline CDR1 reads SGHRS; CDR2 reads YFSETQ. The V gene end was trimmed by 3 bases and the J gene end by 3 bases; junction bases not matched to a gene: 9. CDR3 length: 15 residues. The DNA of the CDR3 is TGCGCCAGCAGCTCGACCCCCGGGACAGTCTACGAGCAGTACTTC. Translating it yields CASSSTPGTVYEQYF.

The rearrangement uses TRBV5-1 and TRBJ2-7; D may be TRBD2 (6 bases). The germline gives CDR1 SGHRS, CDR2 YFSETQ. The CDR3 has 13 amino acids. V shed 0 bases and J shed 2 bases, with 6 bases lying between them. This CDR3 is CASSLGRAYEQYF. The CDR3 DNA sequence: TGCGCCAGCAGCTTGGGGAGGGCCTACGAGCAGTACTTC.

The V gene is TRBV4-3, the J gene TRBJ2-7; 12 positions agree with TRBD2. Unmatched junction bases numbered 6, after V lost 0 bases and J lost 0 bases. Germline V lookup: CDR1 LGHNA, CDR2 YSLEER. The CDR3 runs 18 residues. CDR3: CASSQELTSGSSSYEQYF. The CDR3 DNA follows: TGCGCCAGCAGCCAAGAACTGACTAGCGGGAGCAGCTCCTACGAGCAGTACTTC.

The chain links TRBV29-1 to TRBJ2-1, with 12 bases aligning to TRBD2. CDR3 length: 14 residues. Germline trimming cut 7 bases from V and 8 bases from J; bases unmatched to any gene: 9. The germline V gene has CDR1 SQVTM and CDR2 ANQGSEA. As DNA, the CDR3 is TGCAGCGCCCTAGCGGGAGGGCCTATCGATGAGCAGTTCTTC. Translating gives CSALAGGPIDEQFF.